A single sample is the source of the 18 T cell receptor beta chains below, sequenced in a study of T cells in localized non-small cell lung cancer. The data were produced by immunoSEQ multiplex PCR, yet TCRdb's version contains in-frame clones alone and is incomplete. The data contain about 1,600 clones, around a sixth of them seen just once; the ten biggest clones take up 11%. This specimen consisted of normal lung tissue next to the tumor, obtained before any cancer treatment. These TCRs come from a male donor at least 60 years old with stage III squamous cell lung carcinoma.

The chain carries TRBV11-3 and TRBJ2-2, with 10 bases fitting TRBD1. The CDR3 covers 15 residues. J lost 2 bases, V lost 4 bases, and 1 base had no gene match. Germline loops: CDR1 SGHNT, CDR2 YENEEA. CDR3 bases: TGTGCCAGCAGCTCGACAGGGGGCAACACCGGGGAGCTGTTTTTT. It yields the protein CASSSTGGNTGELFF.

This clone is a singleton in its sample. The chain uses TRBV16 and TRBJ2-1, with D uncertain. This CDR3 spans 13 amino acids. Trimming stripped 3 bases from V and 3 bases from J, with 6 bases between. The V gene's germline CDR1 is KGHSY and CDR2 FQNENV. The CDR3 loop reads CASSQAYYNEQFF. In DNA form, the CDR3 reads TGTGCCAGCAGCCAGGCGTACTACAATGAGCAGTTCTTC.

This clone has only a few counts. V gene TRBV6-7 combines with J gene TRBJ2-1; 7 bases map to TRBD2. TRBV6-7 carries the ORF label, with uncertain function. The CDR3 consists of 15 residues. The J segment lost 7 bases and the V segment lost 2 bases, leaving 8 bases of the junction unmatched. The CDR3 DNA follows: TGTGCCAGCAGTTACGACTCAGTGGGGGGGAATGAGCAGTTCTTC. Protein product: CASSYDSVGGNEQFF.

The gene calls are TRBV11-3 and TRBJ2-7; 13 nucleotides line up with TRBD2. The J segment lost 0 bases and the V segment lost 4 bases, leaving 6 bases of the junction unmatched. The CDR3 is made up of 17 amino acids. In germline, CDR1 is SGHNT, CDR2 YENEEA. The CDR3 nucleotides are TGTGCCAGCAGCTCAGGGACTAGCGGGGTTGTCTCCTACGAGCAGTACTTC. This translates into CASSSGTSGVVSYEQYF.

V gene TRBV15 combines with J gene TRBJ1-1; D remains unclear. The CDR3 runs to 15 residues. The V end lost 0 bases, the J end lost 5 bases, and 13 bases lay between the germline ends. Germline lookup yields CDR1 LNHNV and CDR2 YYDKDF (reference sequence). In nucleotides, the CDR3 is TGTGCCACCAGCAGAGACCCAGGCCGGGGAACTGAAGCTTTCTTT. This sequence encodes CATSRDPGRGTEAFF.

This clone was seen a handful of times. The chain joins TRBV14 to TRBJ2-1; TRBD2 is a possible D gene (5 bases). The CDR3 runs 17 residues. V lost 2 bases and J 8 bases, leaving 22 bases between the germline ends. Germline V gives CDR1 SGHDN, CDR2 FVKESK. The CDR3 DNA sequence: TGTGCCAGCAGCCAATGGGCGAGGAGGACCCCTGACCATGAGCAGTTCTTC. Residues: CASSQWARRTPDHEQFF. Supplemented by reference TRBV14 and TRBJ2-1, the full variable domain reads EAGVTQFPSHSVIEKGQTVTLRCDPISGHDNLYWYRRVMGKEIKFLLHFVKESKQDESGMPNNRFLAERTGGTYSTLKVQPAELEDSGVYFCASSQWARRTPDHEQFFGPGTRLTVL.

The chain employs TRBV11-3 and TRBJ2-5; D ambiguous. The ends were cut back, 7 bases at V and 2 bases at J, with 17 bases in the middle. The CDR3 totals 15 residues. Germline V lookup: CDR1 SGHNT, CDR2 YENEEA. The CDR3: CASTPQVRNQETQYF. Here the CDR3 DNA reads TGTGCCAGCACACCCCAGGTTAGGAATCAAGAGACCCAGTACTTC.

This chain joins TRBV9 and TRBJ2-2; D possibly corresponds to TRBD1 (6 bases). The CDR3 is 15 residues long. Germline V gene sequence: CDR1 SGDLS, CDR2 YYNGEE. V gave up 0 bases and J gave up 1 base, with 7 bases separating them. The CDR3 region is CASSVAQGNTGELFF. CDR3 bases: TGTGCCAGCAGCGTAGCACAGGGGAACACCGGGGAGCTGTTTTTT. The variable domain in full, completed from reference TRBV9 and TRBJ2-2, reads DSGVTQTPKHLITATGQRVTLRCSPRSGDLSVYWYQQSLDQGLQFLIQYYNGEERAKGNILERFSAQQFPDLHSELNLSSLELGDSALYFCASSVAQGNTGELFFGEGSRLTVL.

The chain combines TRBV5-1 with TRBJ2-1, with D perhaps matching TRBD2 (6 bases). Trimming removed 4 bases from V and 0 bases from J, with 17 bases in between. The CDR3 covers 17 residues. Germline V lookup: CDR1 SGHRS, CDR2 YFSETQ. The CDR3 protein is CASSTLGGRSSYNEQFF. Written as DNA, the CDR3 is TGCGCCAGCAGCACCCTGGGAGGACGGAGCTCCTACAATGAGCAGTTCTTC.

The chain has TRBV11-3 and TRBJ2-3; D uncertain. This CDR3 is built from 14 residues. The germline V gene has CDR1 SGHNT and CDR2 YENEEA. V shed 3 bases and J shed 1 base, with 8 bases lying between them. The CDR3 loop is CASSFTGGTDTQYF. The CDR3 DNA is TGTGCCAGCAGCTTCACCGGAGGCACAGATACGCAGTATTTT.

The V call is TRBV30, the J call TRBJ1-2, with 8 bases fitting TRBD1. The V segment lost 6 bases and the J segment 1 base; nucleotides outside the gene matches: 4. Germline V gene lookup returns CDR1 GTSNPN and CDR2 SVGIG (reference sequence). CDR3 size: 13 residues. The CDR3 nucleotides read TGTGCCTGCGGACAGGGAGGTAACTATGGCTACACCTTC. Protein: CACGQGGNYGYTF.

This clone was seen only a few times. The gene calls are TRBV15 and TRBJ2-3, with D possibly being TRBD2 (6 bases). Germline CDR1 is LNHNV and CDR2 is YYDKDF (reference sequence). Trimming removed 5 bases at V and 2 bases at J, with 17 bases between. This CDR3 has 16 residues. The CDR3 loop is CATSPQLAAHTDTQYF. In DNA, the CDR3 is TGTGCCACCAGCCCGCAACTAGCCGCGCACACAGATACGCAGTATTTT.

This clone has just a few counts. This chain links TRBV9 with TRBJ1-6; D not certain. This CDR3 comprises 12 residues. The germline CDR1 and CDR2 sequences are SGDLS and YYNGEE. V lost 2 bases to trimming and J lost 8 bases, with 5 bases between them. CDR3 in DNA: TGTGCCAGCAGCGTTGGGGATTCACCCCTCCACTTT. It codes for CASSVGDSPLHF.

Within the sample, this clone is medium-sized. The rearrangement joins TRBV6-8 to TRBJ2-7; maybe TRBD1 (5 bases). The CDR3 spans 14 residues. In germline, CDR1 is MNHGY, CDR2 SAAAGT. The V end lost 10 bases, the J end lost 0 bases, and 16 bases lay between the germline ends. CDR3 protein: CAIREDGSSYEQYF. DNA of the CDR3: TGTGCCATCAGGGAAGACGGAAGCTCCTACGAGCAGTACTTC.

This clone has only a few counts. The rearrangement joins TRBV6-8 to TRBJ2-5, with TRBD2 matching 11 bases. Germline assignment: CDR1 MNHGY and CDR2 SAAAGT. The CDR3 contains 18 residues. J lost 0 bases, V lost 6 bases, and 12 bases had no gene match. The CDR3 protein is CASRTGTSGGRYQETQYF. For the CDR3, the DNA is TGTGCCAGCAGGACCGGGACTAGCGGTGGAAGGTACCAAGAGACCCAGTACTTC.

This clone was recorded only once. This chain uses TRBV29-1 with TRBJ1-2; TRBD1 is a possible D gene (5 bases). Trimming removed 3 bases at V and 4 bases at J, with 9 bases between. The germline gives CDR1 SQVTM, CDR2 ANQGSEA. The CDR3 extends over 12 amino acids. The CDR3 DNA reads as TGCAGCGTTGATAAGGGGCCCTATGGCTACACCTTC. This gives the protein CSVDKGPYGYTF.

The V gene is TRBV5-1, the J gene TRBJ2-3; TRBD2 is a possible D gene (6 bases). This CDR3 is 14 amino acids long. Trimming stripped 3 bases from V and 4 bases from J, with 12 bases between. In germline, CDR1 is SGHRS, CDR2 YFSETQ. The CDR3 DNA follows: TGCGCCAGCAGCTCCGAGGGAGGCCCAGATACGCAGTATTTT. Its protein is CASSSEGGPDTQYF.

This sequence joins TRBV19 and TRBJ1-4; D is unclear. Trimming removed 3 bases at V and 7 bases at J, with 12 bases between. CDR1 and CDR2 from the germline V gene are LNHDA and SQIVND (reference sequence). The CDR3 contains 14 residues. The CDR3 bases are TGTGCCAGTAGTATGGTCCGCTTTGGTGAAAAACTGTTTTTT. Translation: CASSMVRFGEKLFF.